These T cell receptor beta chains were read from a single sample in a study of CD8+CD57+ T cells in acquired aplastic anemia. TCRdb called the reads again in MiXCR, with one record for every CDR3 protein. The profile shows about 220,000 distinct CDR3 sequences, approximately 35% of them singletons. Sequencing was carried out using sorted CD4+, CD8+, or CD8+CD57+ T cells (not recorded which) from PBMCs. These receptors originate from a human donor in good health, serving as a control. Each CDR3 is given with its conserved first and last residue. D genes are given only for firm matches. Clone size is shown for a subset of rows, as once, few, many or a class of expanded clone.

size,D,V,J,CDR3,DNA
NA,NA,TRBV20-1,TRBJ2-3,CSATPGDVDTQYF,TGCAGTGCTACCCCTGGGGATGTGGATACGCAGTATTTT
many,NA,TRBV6-5,TRBJ2-7,CASSYFRDTYEQYF,TGTGCCAGCAGTTACTTCCGGGACACCTACGAGCAGTACTTC
many,NA,TRBV7-9,TRBJ1-3,CASSLGGYTFGNTIYF,TGTGCCAGCAGCTTAGGTGGATACACGTTTGGAAACACCATATATTTT
NA,TRBD2,TRBV19,TRBJ2-1,CASSIPWRTSGFSDEQFF,TGTGCCAGTAGTATACCATGGCGGACTAGCGGGTTTAGCGATGAGCAGTTCTTC
many,NA,TRBV2,TRBJ2-5,CASMLIARYF,TGTGCCAGCATGCTCATCGCAAGATACTTC
few,TRBD1,TRBV27,TRBJ2-7,CASSLSAGQGSYEQYF,TGTGCCAGCAGTTTATCGGCTGGACAGGGATCCTACGAGCAGTACTTC
few,NA,TRBV4-1,TRBJ2-1,CASSQGTLSSYNEQFF,TGCGCCAGCAGCCAAGGGACTTTGAGCTCCTACAATGAGCAGTTCTTC
NA,NA,TRBV11-2,TRBJ2-5,CASSLILGQETQYF,TGTGCCAGCAGCTTAATCCTGGGCCAAGAGACCCAGTACTTC
NA,NA,TRBV25-1,TRBJ2-5,CASSIGRVGPTNQYF,TGTGCCAGTAGTATAGGTCGGGTGGGACCGACAAACCAGTACTTC
many,NA,TRBV20-1,TRBJ1-1,CSARLAGRRDTEAFF,TGCAGTGCTAGATTAGCAGGTCGGCGGGACACTGAAGCTTTCTTT
NA,NA,TRBV6-5,TRBJ2-7,CASSYQWGTSYEQYF,TGTGCCAGCAGTTACCAGTGGGGGACTTCCTACGAGCAGTACTTC
NA,NA,TRBV9,TRBJ2-6,CASSPRANVLTF,TGTGCCAGCAGCCCCAGGGCCAACGTCCTGACTTTC
NA,NA,TRBV10-3,TRBJ1-2,CATQDDYGYTF,TGTGCCACCCAGGACGACTATGGCTACACCTTC
once,NA,TRBV20-1,TRBJ2-5,CSAGRQSGETQYF,TGCAGTGCCGGTAGACAGTCAGGAGAGACCCAGTACTTC
many,TRBD1,TRBV29-1,TRBJ2-2,CSAVGQGRAGELFF,TGCAGCGCCGTTGGACAGGGCAGGGCCGGGGAGCTGTTTTTT
many,TRBD1,TRBV9,TRBJ1-1,CASSVGGGTVNTEAFF,TGTGCCAGCAGCGTAGGGGGGGGGACAGTGAACACTGAAGCTTTCTTT
NA,TRBD1,TRBV19,TRBJ1-5,CASSKLRTGINQPQHF,TGTGCCAGTAGTAAACTAAGGACAGGGATAAATCAGCCCCAGCATTTT
few,NA,TRBV12-3/TRBV12-4,TRBJ1-5,CASSFGENNQPQHF,TGTGCCAGCAGTTTCGGAGAGAATAATCAGCCCCAGCATTTT
few,NA,TRBV5-1,TRBJ1-4,CASRIQGMDEKLFF,TGCGCCAGCAGAATCCAGGGGATGGATGAAAAACTGTTTTTT
once,TRBD2,TRBV11-2,TRBJ2-1,CASSLGLAGGDQGQFF,TGTGCCAGCAGCTTAGGTCTAGCGGGGGGGGATCAGGGACAGTTCTTC
many,TRBD1,TRBV9,TRBJ1-5,CASSVGGTGGNQPQHF,TGTGCCAGCAGCGTAGGGGGGACAGGGGGCAATCAGCCCCAGCATTTT
NA,NA,TRBV18,TRBJ1-2,CASSSAAYRGYTF,TGTGCCAGCTCATCGGCCGCCTATAGGGGCTACACCTTC
many,NA,TRBV9,TRBJ2-7,CASSVNGSLLTYEQYF,TGTGCCAGCAGCGTTAACGGCAGCCTTCTTACCTACGAGCAGTACTTC
many,TRBD1,TRBV11-2,TRBJ2-7,CASSFRTGATTYEQYF,TGTGCCAGCAGCTTCAGGACAGGGGCCACCACCTACGAGCAGTACTTC
many,TRBD2,TRBV20-1,TRBJ2-7,CSAAWGLAGYEQYF,TGCAGTGCCGCCTGGGGGCTAGCGGGCTACGAGCAGTACTTC
many,TRBD2,TRBV2,TRBJ2-7,CASRTSGIYEQYF,TGTGCCAGCAGGACTAGCGGGATCTACGAGCAGTACTTC
NA,NA,TRBV5-3,TRBJ2-7,CASSLREQYF,TGTGCCAGCAGCTTACGCGAGCAGTACTTC
many,TRBD1,TRBV7-2,TRBJ1-6,CASSSRTGNSPLHF,TGTGCCAGCAGCTCCAGGACAGGGAATTCACCCCTCCACTTT
many,NA,TRBV5-1,TRBJ2-7,CASRSLGEQYF,TGCGCCAGCAGATCCCTCGGGGAGCAGTACTTC
NA,TRBD2,TRBV5-6,TRBJ2-1,CASSLIGGALNEQFF,TGTGCCAGCAGCTTGATCGGGGGGGCCCTCAATGAGCAGTTCTTC
once,NA,TRBV7-6,TRBJ2-7,CASSPGQPGYEQYF,TGTGCCAGCAGCCCAGGACAGCCGGGGTACGAGCAGTACTTC
few,TRBD2,TRBV20-1,TRBJ2-5,CSARDPSGRAEETQYF,TGCAGTGCTAGAGATCCTAGCGGGAGGGCCGAGGAGACCCAGTACTTC
NA,NA,TRBV25-1,TRBJ1-2,CASVTAPGAGYTF,TGTGCCAGCGTTACAGCCCCGGGCGCGGGCTACACCTTC
NA,TRBD1,TRBV2,TRBJ1-2,CASMKDRTNYGYTF,TGTGCCAGCATGAAGGACAGGACTAACTATGGCTACACCTTC
NA,NA,TRBV12-3/TRBV12-4,TRBJ2-1,CASSLFPTGGEQFF,TGTGCCAGCAGTTTATTTCCCACCGGGGGAGAGCAGTTCTTC
NA,TRBD1,TRBV11-3,TRBJ2-2,CASSPGQGGGELFF,TGTGCCAGCAGCCCGGGACAGGGTGGCGGGGAGCTGTTTTTT
NA,NA,TRBV11-3,TRBJ2-7,CASSLRQNSYEQCF,TGTGCCAGCAGCTTGAGGCAGAACTCCTACGAGCAGTGCTTC
NA,NA,TRBV11-1,TRBJ1-1,CASSLGAYMDTEAFF,TGCGCCAGCAGCTTGGGGGCCTACATGGACACTGAAGCTTTCTTT
many,NA,TRBV20-1,TRBJ2-1,CSANRFSSYNEQFF,TGCAGTGCTAACAGGTTCTCCTCCTACAATGAGCAGTTCTTC